The 28 T cell receptor beta chains reported below all come from one sample, sequenced in a study of blood T cell repertoires in COVID-19. The table came from immunoSEQ multiplex PCR; TCRdb's copy has only in-frame clones and leaves some out. Of 330,000 or so clones listed, approximately 86% are singletons. Input material: peripheral blood. Receptors originate from a man aged 25-45 years with COVID-19, enrolled during active disease.

The J gene is TRBJ1-1, the V gene TRBV6-1; TRBD1 might be the D (5 bases). V was shortened by 2 bases and J by 3 bases, with 13 bases between the two germline ends. Germline V CDR1 and CDR2: MNHNS, SASEGT. The CDR3 covers 15 residues. The CDR3 sequence is CASSEPGGGDTEAFF. DNA of the CDR3: TGTGCCAGCAGTGAACCGGGGGGAGGGGACACTGAAGCTTTCTTT.

The gene calls are TRBV5-6 and TRBJ2-1, with D possibly being TRBD2 (5 bases). With 4 bases removed from V and 4 bases from J, the gap between germline ends came to 18 bases. Germline-derived CDR1 and CDR2 are SGHDT and YYEEEE. The CDR3 covers 16 residues. The CDR3: CASSPTPSGKYNEQFF. In DNA, the CDR3 is TGTGCCAGCAGCCCCACCCCCAGCGGAAAATACAATGAGCAGTTCTTC. The full variable domain, completed using reference TRBV5-6 and TRBJ2-1, is DAGVTQSPTHLIKTRGQQVTLRCSPKSGHDTVSWYQQALGQGPQFIFQYYEEEERQRGNFPDRFSGHQFPNYSSELNVNALLLGDSALYLCASSPTPSGKYNEQFFGPGTRLTVL.

This clone showed up many times. The chain joins TRBV4-1 to TRBJ1-1; no clear D. Germline V lookup: CDR1 MGHRA, CDR2 YSYEKL. Trimming cost V 6 bases and J 0 bases, with 20 bases left between them. The CDR3 sequence is 17 residues long. CDR3 sequence: CASSERSLAVMNTEAFF. CDR3 DNA: TGCGCCAGCAGTGAGAGATCTCTCGCGGTCATGAACACTGAAGCTTTCTTT.

V usage is TRBV6-5 and J usage is TRBJ1-3; D gene ambiguous. CDR1 is MNHEY, CDR2 SVGAGI, per germline. V gave up 7 bases and J gave up 0 bases, with 10 bases separating them. The CDR3 is 14 residues long. The CDR3 DNA sequence: TGTGCCAGCAAGGAGACCCTCTCTGGAAACACCATATATTTT. It is translated as CASKETLSGNTIYF.

The chain recombines TRBV5-1 with TRBJ1-1; 9 bases fit TRBD1. The germline V gene encodes CDR1 SGHRS and CDR2 YFSETQ. There are 14 residues in the CDR3. Unmatched junction bases numbered 4, after V lost 4 bases and J lost 3 bases. The CDR3 loop is CASSPRTGDTEAFF. CDR3 coding DNA: TGCGCCAGCAGCCCCAGGACAGGGGACACTGAAGCTTTCTTT. The full variable domain, its missing parts supplied by reference TRBV5-1 and TRBJ1-1, is KAGVTQTPRYLIKTRGQQVTLSCSPISGHRSVSWYQQTPGQGLQFLFEYFSETQRNKGNFPGRFSGRQFSNSRSEMNVSTLELGDSALYLCASSPRTGDTEAFFGQGTRLTVV.

The V call is TRBV7-9, the J call TRBJ1-5, with TRBD1 as a possible D gene (6 bases). This CDR3 is built from 13 residues. Per germline, CDR1 SEHNR and CDR2 FQNEAQ (reference sequence). Trimming pared 4 bases from V and 9 bases from J, leaving 13 bases between. CDR3 protein: CASSSSGVRPQHF. The CDR3, as DNA: TGTGCCAGCAGCTCTTCAGGGGTCCGGCCCCAGCATTTT. The full variable domain, with the rest looked up from reference TRBV7-9 and TRBJ1-5, is DTGVSQNPRHKITKRGQNVTFRCDPISEHNRLYWYRQTLGQGPEFLTYFQNEAQLEKSRLLSDRFSAERPKGSFSTLEIQRTEQGDSAMYLCASSSSGVRPQHFGDGTRLSIL.

The J gene is TRBJ2-3, the V gene TRBV14, with TRBD2 identical over 7 bases. V was clipped by 4 bases and J by 6 bases; unmatched bases: 7. Per germline, CDR1 SGHDN and CDR2 FVKESK. This CDR3 contains 14 residues. This CDR3 reads CASSRGRASDTQYF. DNA of the CDR3: TGTGCCAGCAGCCGGGGGAGGGCCTCGGATACGCAGTATTTT. Full variable domain (rest looked up from reference TRBV14 and TRBJ2-3): EAGVTQFPSHSVIEKGQTVTLRCDPISGHDNLYWYRRVMGKEIKFLLHFVKESKQDESGMPNNRFLAERTGGTYSTLKVQPAELEDSGVYFCASSRGRASDTQYFGPGTRLTVL.

The chain employs TRBV5-1 and TRBJ1-3, with D possibly TRBD1 on 6 matching bases. Germline assignment: CDR1 SGHRS and CDR2 YFSETQ. V lost 1 base and J 1 base, leaving 9 bases between the germline ends. The CDR3 loop spans 15 amino acids. The CDR3 DNA sequence: TGCGCCAGCAGCTTGACAGGGCTTTCTGGAAACACCATATATTTT. Protein sequence: CASSLTGLSGNTIYF.

This clone was observed a single time. This chain connects TRBV28 to TRBJ1-1; 7 nucleotides match TRBD1. CDR3 length: 12 amino acids. The V segment lost 7 bases and the J segment 11 bases; nucleotides outside the gene matches: 10. Germline CDR1 MDHEN, CDR2 SYDVKM. CDR3 residues: CASNKQGIRAFF. The CDR3 nucleotides are TGTGCCAGCAACAAACAGGGGATTCGGGCTTTCTTT. Full variable domain (outside the CDR3, taken from reference TRBV28 and TRBJ1-1): DVKVTQSSRYLVKRTGEKVFLECVQDMDHENMFWYRQDPGLGLRLIYFSYDVKMKEKGDIPEGYSVSREKKERFSLILESASTNQTSMYLCASNKQGIRAFFGQGTRLTVV.

This chain joins TRBV19 and TRBJ1-2; the D is unclear. From germline, CDR1 is LNHDA and CDR2 SQIVND (reference sequence). V lost 5 bases and J lost 9, with 19 bases in between. The CDR3 has 14 amino acids. The CDR3 region is CASSLRTDSSSYTF. For the CDR3, the DNA is TGTGCCAGTAGTCTACGGACTGATTCGAGTAGCTACACCTTC.

The CDR3 loop reads CASSRNRDSYNEQFF. CDR3 bases: TGTGCCAGCAGCCGTAACCGGGACTCCTACAATGAGCAGTTCTTC. V gene TRBV7-3 combines with J gene TRBJ2-1; TRBD2 might be the D (5 bases). From germline, CDR1 is SGHTA and CDR2 FQGTGA. Trimming pared 5 bases from V and 0 bases from J, leaving 11 bases between. The CDR3 loop spans 15 amino acids.

The chain is built from TRBV6-2 or TRBV6-3 and TRBJ2-7; D perhaps matches TRBD2 (6 bases). V was cut by 4 bases and J by 0 bases, with 13 bases left in between. The CDR3 extends over 15 amino acids. Germline values: CDR1 MNHEY, CDR2 SVGEGT. The CDR3 sequence is CASSSGGTVSYEQYF. In DNA, the CDR3 is TGTGCCAGCAGTTCGGGCGGGACCGTCTCCTACGAGCAGTACTTC.

The V and J genes are TRBV9 and TRBJ2-1; 8 bases are shared with TRBD2. Germline assignment: CDR1 SGDLS and CDR2 YYNGEE. After removal of 3 bases from V and 6 bases from J, the junction contained 8 bases not matched to a gene. This CDR3 has 15 amino acids. The CDR3 sequence is CASSATGTRLNEQFF. CDR3 bases: TGTGCCAGCAGCGCAACCGGGACTAGACTCAATGAGCAGTTCTTC.

The chain links TRBV27 to TRBJ2-1; 8 positions match TRBD2. There are 12 residues in the CDR3. Trimming took 2 bases from V and 9 from J; bases not matched to a gene: 0. CDR1 and CDR2 (germline): MNHEY, SMNVEV (reference sequence). The CDR3 DNA is TGTGCCAGCAGTTTACTAGCGGGTGAGCAGTTCTTC. Protein sequence: CASSLLAGEQFF.

V gene TRBV6-5 combines with J gene TRBJ1-2, with TRBD1 identical over 12 bases. After removal of 7 bases from V and 8 bases from J, the junction contained 5 bases not matched to a gene. The CDR3 is 13 amino acids. The germline gives CDR1 MNHEY, CDR2 SVGAGI. The CDR3, as DNA: TGTGCCAGCACCCAAGGGACAGGGGGCGGCTACACCTTC. Translated, it gives CASTQGTGGGYTF.

The rearrangement links TRBV6-2 or TRBV6-3 to TRBJ2-5, with TRBD1 matching over 7 bases. The CDR3 contains 15 residues. J gave up 4 bases and V 6 bases, and 11 bases lay outside the gene matches. Germline loops: CDR1 MNHEY, CDR2 SVGEGT. The CDR3 nucleotides are TGTGCCAGCAGCACCATAGACAGGGTGGGAGAGACCCAGTACTTC. Protein: CASSTIDRVGETQYF.

The chain uses TRBV12-5 and TRBJ1-1; tentatively, D is TRBD1 (6 bases). V was pared by 0 bases and J by 1 base, with 24 bases between. Germline V gene sequence: CDR1 LGHNT, CDR2 FRNRAP. This CDR3 is 20 amino acids long. The DNA of the CDR3 is TGTGCTAGTGGTTTGGTACTATTCAGGTGGGAGGGGGGCCGGAACACTGAAGCTTTCTTT. This gives the protein CASGLVLFRWEGGRNTEAFF.

The chain uses TRBV28 and TRBJ2-3; weak D call: TRBD2 (5 bases). Between the trimmed V and J ends, which lost 5 bases and 1 base, there was a span of 19 bases. Germline V CDR1 and CDR2: MDHEN, SYDVKM. The CDR3 sequence is 17 residues long. CDR3 bases: TGTGCCAGCAGTCGCGAGGGTCCTACAAGAGGCACAGATACGCAGTATTTT. As protein: CASSREGPTRGTDTQYF.

CDR3 coding DNA: TGTGCCAGCAGTTACGGGTCCAGGGCAGGTTCACCCCTCCACTTT. Translation gives CASSYGSRAGSPLHF. This sequence joins TRBV6-5 and TRBJ1-6; possible D gene TRBD1, 5 bases. V was cut by 2 bases and J by 9 bases, with 14 bases left in between. The CDR3 has 15 amino acids. Per germline, CDR1 MNHEY and CDR2 SVGAGI.

In DNA, the CDR3 is TGTGCCACCAGGACTACAGGGGGCGAGGACACCGGGGAGCTGTTTTTT. This translates into CATRTTGGEDTGELFF. The chain couples TRBV24-1 to TRBJ2-2; 9 positions match TRBD1. CDR1 is KGHDR and CDR2 is SFDVKD in the germline V gene. CDR3 size: 16 residues. V was pared by 7 bases and J by 3 bases, with 8 bases of the junction left unmatched.

The V and J genes are TRBV27 and TRBJ2-2; no definite D call. This CDR3 has 15 residues. Trimming removed 4 bases from V and 5 bases from J, with 14 bases in between. CDR1 is MNHEY and CDR2 is SMNVEV in the germline V gene (reference sequence). The CDR3 coding sequence is TGTGCCAGCAGTTGTTTTCCACCTAAAACCGGGGAGCTGTTTTTT. It translates to CASSCFPPKTGELFF.

The chain is built from TRBV3-1 (or the pseudogene TRBV3-2) and TRBJ1-2; 8 positions match TRBD1. V gave up 4 bases and J gave up 6 bases; unmatched junction bases: 13. Germline lookup yields CDR1 LGHDT and CDR2 YNNKEL (reference sequence). The CDR3 covers 16 residues. CDR3 bases: TGTGCCAGCAGCCTAAGCGACCAGGGGGCGGAAAATGGCTACACCTTC. Translation: CASSLSDQGAENGYTF.

The chain has TRBV7-9 and TRBJ2-2; 9 positions match TRBD1. The ends lost 7 bases at V and 6 bases at J; junction bases unmatched: 9. The germline CDR1 and CDR2 sequences are SEHNR and FQNEAQ (reference sequence). The length of the CDR3 is 15 residues. This CDR3 is CASTPTGGYAGELFF. CDR3 nucleotides: TGTGCCAGCACCCCGACAGGGGGTTACGCCGGGGAGCTGTTTTTT.

This clone showed up just once. The chain joins TRBV6-5 to TRBJ2-1; D is unclear. Looked up from germline, CDR1 is MNHEY and CDR2 is SVGAGI. V lost 6 bases and J lost 7, with 7 bases in between. This CDR3 region has 11 residues. The CDR3 sequence is CASRRGNEQFF. The CDR3 DNA is TGTGCCAGCAGGCGCGGAAATGAGCAGTTCTTC.

This rearrangement joins TRBV28 to TRBJ1-5; D remains ambiguous. From germline, CDR1 is MDHEN and CDR2 SYDVKM. V lost 2 bases and J 1 base, leaving 6 bases between the germline ends. The CDR3 is 14 amino acids. DNA for the CDR3: TGTGCCAGCAGTTTAGCACAGAGCAATCAGCCCCAGCATTTT. Translated, it gives CASSLAQSNQPQHF.

This clone appeared a single time. CDR3 amino acids: CASGTLGANYGYTF. The DNA for the CDR3 is TGTGCCAGCGGAACTCTGGGAGCTAACTATGGCTACACCTTC. V is TRBV25-1 and J is TRBJ1-2; D not certain. V was shortened by 8 bases and J by 0 bases, with 13 bases between the two germline ends. Per the germline V gene, CDR1 is MGHDK and CDR2 is SYGVNS. This CDR3 region has 14 residues.

V usage is TRBV6-5 and J usage is TRBJ1-1, with a tentative D call TRBD1 (6 bases). Germline V gene data show CDR1 as MNHEY and CDR2 as SVGAGI. There are 14 residues in the CDR3. V lost 2 bases and J 5 bases, leaving 12 bases between the germline ends. Written as DNA, the CDR3 is TGTGCCAGCAGTTACGAGGGAAGGGGGACTGAAGCTTTCTTT. Its protein product is CASSYEGRGTEAFF.

For this clone: This CDR3 is also generated by other DNA sequences in the sample. The CDR3 region has the DNA TGTGCCAGCAGCTTGAACAGGGACGAGCAGTACTTC. It translates to CASSLNRDEQYF. The chain recombines TRBV7-6 with TRBJ2-7, with a weak D call TRBD1 (6 bases). Trimming took off 3 bases at V and 5 bases at J, with 8 bases between the two ends. The V gene's germline CDR1 is SGHVS and CDR2 FNYEAQ. This CDR3 region has 12 residues. The variable domain in full, completed from reference TRBV7-6 and TRBJ2-7, reads GAGVSQSPRYKVTKRGQDVALRCDPISGHVSLYWYRQALGQGPEFLTYFNYEAQQDKSGLPNDRFSAERPEGSISTLTIQRTEQRDSAMYRCASSLNRDEQYFGPGTRLTVT.